One and the same sample provided the 8 T cell receptor beta chains below, sequenced in a study of CD8+CD57+ T cells in acquired aplastic anemia. Only patients with CD8+CD57+ cell expansion on flow cytometry were chosen for sequencing. TCR beta VDJ and CDR3 profiles were obtained from a genomic DNA template. Each CDR3 protein gets one entry after TCRdb re-called the reads with MiXCR. Among roughly 290,000 distinct CDR3 sequences listed, under 60% were seen once. What was sequenced was sorted CD4+, CD8+, or CD8+CD57+ T cells (not recorded which) from PBMCs. These receptors were obtained from a human donor with aplastic anemia.

The J gene is TRBJ2-2, the V gene TRBV2; the match to TRBD1 covers 8 bases. This CDR3 contains 16 residues. Per the germline V gene, CDR1 is SNHLY and CDR2 is FYNNEI. V was pared by 6 bases and J by 7 bases, with 13 bases of the junction left unmatched. CDR3 in DNA: TGTGCCAGCAGCCTGGCTCGCCAGGGGGCTAGCGGGGAGCTGTTTTTT. Protein product: CASSLARQGASGELFF.

This clonotype came up a few times. The CDR3 region has the DNA TGTGCCAGCAGTAGACAGGGAGCTCAGCCCCAGCATTTT. This encodes CASSRQGAQPQHF. This rearrangement joins TRBV2 to TRBJ1-5; 7 positions agree with TRBD1. The CDR3 contains 13 residues. With V trimmed by 5 bases and J by 6 bases, 4 bases remained unmatched. Germline assignment: CDR1 SNHLY and CDR2 FYNNEI. Complete variable domain (other parts from reference TRBV2 and TRBJ1-5): EPEVTQTPSHQVTQMGQEVILRCVPISNHLYFYWYRQILGQKVEFLVSFYNNEISEKSEIFDDQFSVERPDGSNFTLKIRSTKLEDSAMYFCASSRQGAQPQHFGDGTRLSIL.

This clonotype was seen only a few times. This sequence joins TRBV12-3 or TRBV12-4 and TRBJ2-2; 7 nucleotides align to TRBD2. The CDR3 has 14 residues. J lost 0 bases, V lost 7 bases, and 2 bases had no gene match. The chain's CDR3 is CASTREANTGELFF. The CDR3 DNA is TGTGCCAGCACCCGGGAGGCGAACACCGGGGAGCTGTTTTTT.

This clonotype has a count of ten or more. V usage is TRBV9 and J usage is TRBJ2-5; weak D call: TRBD2 (5 bases). The CDR3 is 15 residues long. Germline V gene data show CDR1 as SGDLS and CDR2 as YYNGEE. Trimming stripped 0 bases from V and 4 bases from J, with 13 bases between. The CDR3 bases are TGTGCCAGCAGCGTAGGAGTTCTAGCTCCAGAGACCCAGTACTTC. Translating it yields CASSVGVLAPETQYF.

The V call is TRBV3-1, the J call TRBJ2-3, with D possibly being TRBD2 (5 bases). Germline V gene lookup returns CDR1 LGHDT and CDR2 YNNKEL (reference sequence). V shed 9 bases and J shed 0 bases, with 13 bases lying between them. This CDR3 comprises 14 residues. CDR3 coding DNA: TGTGCCAGTCGGCCGAGAGGGAGCACAGATACGCAGTATTTT. It translates to CASRPRGSTDTQYF.

This clonotype was counted a few times. V is TRBV2 and J is TRBJ2-2, with D perhaps matching TRBD2 (7 bases). V lost 7 bases to trimming and J lost 0 bases, with 12 bases between them. Germline V gene sequence: CDR1 SNHLY, CDR2 FYNNEI. This CDR3 is 15 amino acids long. In DNA form, the CDR3 reads TGTGCCAGCACCAAGGGGGGGGCGAACACCGGGGAGCTGTTTTTT. Residues: CASTKGGANTGELFF.

The V call is TRBV15, the J call TRBJ1-3; D unresolved. V lost 1 base to trimming and J lost 1 base, with 8 bases between them. Germline CDR1 reads LNHNV; CDR2 reads YYDKDF (reference sequence). The CDR3 extends over 15 amino acids. CDR3 sequence: CATSRGRVSGNTIYF. CDR3 DNA: TGTGCCACCAGCAGAGGAAGAGTTTCTGGAAACACCATATATTTT.

CDR3 nucleotide sequence: TGTGCCAGCAGCCCCCAAGGAGCGGGAGTCTTAGAGACCCAGTACTTC. Its protein is CASSPQGAGVLETQYF. This chain uses TRBV4-2 with TRBJ2-5; 8 bases are a match to TRBD2. The germline V gene encodes CDR1 LGHNA and CDR2 YNFKEQ. This CDR3 is 16 amino acids long. Unmatched junction bases numbered 11, after V lost 4 bases and J lost 4 bases.